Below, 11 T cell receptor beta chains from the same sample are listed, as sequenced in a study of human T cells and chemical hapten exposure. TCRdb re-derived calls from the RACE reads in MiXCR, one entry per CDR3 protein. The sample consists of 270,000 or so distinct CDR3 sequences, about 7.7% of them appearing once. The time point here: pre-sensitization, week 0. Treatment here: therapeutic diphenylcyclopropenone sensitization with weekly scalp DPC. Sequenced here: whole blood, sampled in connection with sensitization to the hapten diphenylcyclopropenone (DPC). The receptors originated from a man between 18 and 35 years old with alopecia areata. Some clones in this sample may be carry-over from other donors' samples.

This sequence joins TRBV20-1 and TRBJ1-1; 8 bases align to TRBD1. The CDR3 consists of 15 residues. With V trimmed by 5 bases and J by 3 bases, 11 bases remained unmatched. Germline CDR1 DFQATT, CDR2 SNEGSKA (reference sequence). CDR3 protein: CSARQGAEVDTEAFF. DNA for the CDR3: TGCAGTGCTCGCCAGGGGGCTGAAGTGGACACTGAAGCTTTCTTT.

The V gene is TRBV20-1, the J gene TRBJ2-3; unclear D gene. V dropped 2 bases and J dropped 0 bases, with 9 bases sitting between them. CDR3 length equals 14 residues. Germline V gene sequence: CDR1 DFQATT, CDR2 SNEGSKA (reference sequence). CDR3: CSARPQTSTDTQYF. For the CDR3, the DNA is TGCAGTGCTAGACCGCAAACTAGCACAGATACGCAGTATTTT.

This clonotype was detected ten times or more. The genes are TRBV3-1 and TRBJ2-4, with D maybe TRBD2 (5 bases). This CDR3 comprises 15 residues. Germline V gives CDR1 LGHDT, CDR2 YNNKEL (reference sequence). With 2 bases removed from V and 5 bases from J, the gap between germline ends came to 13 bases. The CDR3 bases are TGTGCCAGCAGCCAAATAGGAATCGGGGAAAACATTCAGTACTTC. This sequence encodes CASSQIGIGENIQYF. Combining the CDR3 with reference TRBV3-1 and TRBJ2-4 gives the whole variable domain DTAVSQTPKYLVTQMGNDKSIKCEQNLGHDTMYWYKQDSKKFLKIMFSYNNKELIINETVPNRFSPKSPDKAHLNLHINSLELGDSAVYFCASSQIGIGENIQYFGAGTRLSVL.

In nucleotides, the CDR3 is TGTGCCAGCAGTTCCGACAGACCGTACAATGAGCAGTTCTTC. Translated: CASSSDRPYNEQFF. The genes are TRBV6-5 and TRBJ2-1; D might be TRBD1 (5 bases). The V end was cut by 4 bases, the J end by 4 bases, with 11 bases between. Germline CDR1 MNHEY, CDR2 SVGAGI. This CDR3 contains 14 residues.

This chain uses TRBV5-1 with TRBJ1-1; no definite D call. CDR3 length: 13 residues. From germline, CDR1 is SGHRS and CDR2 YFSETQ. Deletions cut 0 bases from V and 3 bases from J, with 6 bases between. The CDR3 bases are TGCGCCAGCAGCTTGGCGGATTACACTGAAGCTTTCTTT. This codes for CASSLADYTEAFF.

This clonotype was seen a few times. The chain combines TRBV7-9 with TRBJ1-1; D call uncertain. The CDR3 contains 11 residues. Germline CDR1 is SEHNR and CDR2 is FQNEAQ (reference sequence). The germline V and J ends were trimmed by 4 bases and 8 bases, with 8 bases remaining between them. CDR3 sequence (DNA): TGTGCCAGCAGCTCTGATAAAGAAGCTTTCTTT. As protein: CASSSDKEAFF.

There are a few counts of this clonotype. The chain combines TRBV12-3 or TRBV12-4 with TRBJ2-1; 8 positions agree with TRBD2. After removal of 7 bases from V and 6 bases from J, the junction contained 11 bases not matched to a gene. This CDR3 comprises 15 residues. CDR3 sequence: CASTPGSGGPNEQFF. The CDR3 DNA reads TGTGCCAGCACCCCTGGGAGCGGGGGCCCCAATGAGCAGTTCTTC.

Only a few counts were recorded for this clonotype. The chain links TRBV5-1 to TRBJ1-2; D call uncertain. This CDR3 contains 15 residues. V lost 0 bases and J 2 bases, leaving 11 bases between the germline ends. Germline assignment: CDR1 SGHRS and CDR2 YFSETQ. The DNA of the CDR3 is TGCGCCAGCAGCTTGGCCCCAGAGGACAACTATGGCTACACCTTC. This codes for CASSLAPEDNYGYTF.

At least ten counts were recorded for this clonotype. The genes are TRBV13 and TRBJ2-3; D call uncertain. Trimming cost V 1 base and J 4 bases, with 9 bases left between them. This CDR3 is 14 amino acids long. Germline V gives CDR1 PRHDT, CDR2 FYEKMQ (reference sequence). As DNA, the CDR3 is TGTGCCAGCAGCTTAGAAATGGGTCCAGATACGCAGTATTTT. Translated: CASSLEMGPDTQYF.

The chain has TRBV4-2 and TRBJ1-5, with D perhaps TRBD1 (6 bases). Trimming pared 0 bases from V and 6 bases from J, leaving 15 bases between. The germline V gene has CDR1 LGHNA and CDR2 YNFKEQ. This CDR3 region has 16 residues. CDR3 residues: CASSQEVGGMSQPQHF. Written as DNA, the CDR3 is TGTGCCAGCAGCCAAGAAGTAGGGGGTATGAGTCAGCCCCAGCATTTT.

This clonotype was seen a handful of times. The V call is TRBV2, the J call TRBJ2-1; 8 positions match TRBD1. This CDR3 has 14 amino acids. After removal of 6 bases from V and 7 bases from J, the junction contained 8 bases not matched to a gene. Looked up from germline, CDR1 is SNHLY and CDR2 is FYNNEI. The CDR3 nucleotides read TGTGCCAGCAGGCTACGACAGGGGATGAATGAGCAGTTCTTC. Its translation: CASRLRQGMNEQFF.